Many counts were recorded for the clone carrying this TCR beta chain. Tagging with unique molecular identifiers was applied to individual cDNA molecules. TCRdb re-called the 5' RACE reads through MiXCR, storing one row per CDR3 protein. The sample lists some 40,000 distinct CDR3 sequences, 12% seen once, with around 15% in the top ten. The sample belongs to a study of early T cells in non-severe SARS-CoV-2 infection. The germline V and J ends were trimmed by 0 bases and 7 bases, with 11 bases remaining between them. Germline V gene sequence: CDR1 SGHRS, CDR2 YFSETQ. This CDR3 spans 14 amino acids. This chain connects TRBV5-1 to TRBJ2-1; unclear D gene. The sequence was collected from an adult who was a healthcare worker with PCR-confirmed SARS-CoV-2 infection or an uninfected control (not recorded which). The sample taken for sequencing was whole blood. The CDR3 is CASSLGQAQNEQFF. In DNA form, the CDR3 reads TGCGCCAGCAGCTTGGGCCAGGCCCAGAATGAGCAGTTCTTC.